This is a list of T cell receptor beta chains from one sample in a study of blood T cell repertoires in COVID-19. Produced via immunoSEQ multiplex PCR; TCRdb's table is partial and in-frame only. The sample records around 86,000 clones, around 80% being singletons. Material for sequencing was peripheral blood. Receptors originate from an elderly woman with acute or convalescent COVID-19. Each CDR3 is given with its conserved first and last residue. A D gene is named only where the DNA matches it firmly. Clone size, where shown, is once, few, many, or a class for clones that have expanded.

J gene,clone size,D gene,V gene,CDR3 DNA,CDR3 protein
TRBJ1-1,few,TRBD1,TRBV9,TGTGCCAGCAGCGGAGGGGACAGGGGATGGATCACTGAAGCTTTCTTT,CASSGGDRGWITEAFF
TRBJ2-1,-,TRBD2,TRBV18,TGTGCCAGCTCACCCCCTTACTCAGGACTAGCCCCCCCCTCATGGAATGAGCAGTTCTTC,CASSPPYSGLAPPSWNEQFF
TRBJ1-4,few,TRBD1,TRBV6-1,TGTGCCAGCGAAGGACAGGGCGGCGAAAAACTGTTTTTT,CASEGQGGEKLFF
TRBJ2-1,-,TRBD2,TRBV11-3,TGTGCCAGCAGCCGGTTTGCGAGCGGGAATAACAATGAGCAGTTCTTC,CASSRFASGNNNEQFF
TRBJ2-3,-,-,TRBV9,TGTGCCAGCAGCCCCCGCGGTGGGACTAGCACAGATACGCAGTATTTT,CASSPRGGTSTDTQYF
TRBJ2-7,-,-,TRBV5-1,TGCGCCAGCAGCTTGGCAGGACTTTCCTACGAGCAGTACTTC,CASSLAGLSYEQYF
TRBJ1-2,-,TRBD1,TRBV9,TGTGCCAGCAGCCCGGACAGGGTGGACGGCTACACCTTC,CASSPDRVDGYTF
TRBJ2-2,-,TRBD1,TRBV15,TGTGCCACCAGCAGAGAGCTTGTATCCGGGACAGGGTACACCGGGGAGCTGTTTTTT,CATSRELVSGTGYTGELFF
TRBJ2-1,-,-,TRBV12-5,TGTGCTAGTGGTCAAGCGGGCAACTCCTACAATGAGCAGTTCTTC,CASGQAGNSYNEQFF
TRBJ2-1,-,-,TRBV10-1,TGCGCCAGCAGAACAGGTGACCATGAGCAGTTCTTC,CASRTGDHEQFF
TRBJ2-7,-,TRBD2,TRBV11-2,TGTGCCAGCAGCTTAGACTCCGGGACTAGCGGGCACGAGCAGTACTTC,CASSLDSGTSGHEQYF
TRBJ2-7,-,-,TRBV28,TGTGCCAGCAGGGGGGGACCACGGGAGCAGTACTTC,CASRGGPREQYF
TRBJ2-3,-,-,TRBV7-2,TGTGCCAGCAGCTTAGGGAGGGGCGCGGGAGATACGCAGTATTTT,CASSLGRGAGDTQYF
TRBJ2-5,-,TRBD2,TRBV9,TGTGCCAGCAGCGTAGTAGGAGGGAGGGGTCAAGAGACCCAGTACTTC,CASSVVGGRGQETQYF
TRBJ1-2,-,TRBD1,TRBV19,TGTGCCAGTACCGGTGACAGGGCCTATGGCTACACCTTC,CASTGDRAYGYTF
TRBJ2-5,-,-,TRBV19,TGTGCCAGTAGTTCCCGGGAGACCCAGTACTTC,CASSSRETQYF
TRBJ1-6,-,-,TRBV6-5,TGTGCCAGCAGTTCTAGTTTTTCACCCCTCCACTTT,CASSSSFSPLHF
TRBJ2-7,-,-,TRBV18,TGTGCCAGCTCCATAGCCCTCACCGGCTACGAGCAGTACTTC,CASSIALTGYEQYF
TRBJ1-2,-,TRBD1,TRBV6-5,TGTGCCACTCGAGGGGGAGCGACAGGGAACTATGGCTACACCTTC,CATRGGATGNYGYTF
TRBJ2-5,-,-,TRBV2,TGTGCCAGCAGTGGCGGAGAGACCCAGTACTTC,CASSGGETQYF
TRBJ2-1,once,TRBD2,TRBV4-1,TGCGCCAGCAGCCAAGACCACACTAGCGGGGGCTCCTACAATGAGCAGTTCTTC,CASSQDHTSGGSYNEQFF
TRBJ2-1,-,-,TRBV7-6,TGTGCCAGCAGCTCCTTGGGGGCCGAAGAGCAGTTCTTC,CASSSLGAEEQFF
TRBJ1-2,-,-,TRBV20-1,TGCAGTGCTAGTGTGCCCTCGGACTATGGCTACACCTTC,CSASVPSDYGYTF
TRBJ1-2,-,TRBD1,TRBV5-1,TGCGCCAGCAGCCCTGGGACAGGGGATTGGGGCTACACCTTC,CASSPGTGDWGYTF
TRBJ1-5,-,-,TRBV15,TGTGCCACCAGTCCCGGGGGTAGCAATCAGCCCCAGCATTTT,CATSPGGSNQPQHF
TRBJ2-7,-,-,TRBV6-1,TGTGCCAGCAGTGAATATGAAGGGGTCTGGAACGAGCAGTACTTC,CASSEYEGVWNEQYF
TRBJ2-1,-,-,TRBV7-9,TGTGCCAGCAGCCCGGGGGTCGGAGGCTTAGGTGAGCAGTTCTTC,CASSPGVGGLGEQFF
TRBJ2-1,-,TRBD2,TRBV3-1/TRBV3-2,TGTGCCAGCAGCCTTAGACTAGCCGAGTACAATGAGCAGTTCTTC,CASSLRLAEYNEQFF